The 25 T cell receptor beta chains below all came from one sample that was sequenced in a study of beta chain features in type 1 diabetes. Expressed TCRB transcripts were sequenced because the isolated RNA had all been reverse transcribed beforehand. Sequenced by immunoSEQ multiplex PCR; TCRdb stores in-frame clones only, minus some. Of 300,000 to 350,000 clones in the sample, 7.5% to 9% were seen once. Sequenced sample: central memory CD4+ T cells from blood. These receptors originate from a woman between 18 and 29 years old in good health.

Ten or more counts support this clone. The CDR3 coding sequence is TGCGCCAGCAGTGATGTCGGAGATACGCAGTATTTT. Translation: CASSDVGDTQYF. The chain uses TRBV10-2 and TRBJ2-3; D gene unclear. Germline V gives CDR1 WSHSY, CDR2 SAAADI. Trimming removed 3 bases at V and 5 bases at J, with 6 bases between. This CDR3 comprises 12 residues.

The rearrangement links TRBV2 to TRBJ2-7, with D possibly TRBD2 on 7 matching bases. This CDR3 spans 12 amino acids. The germline gives CDR1 SNHLY, CDR2 FYNNEI. Between the trimmed V and J ends, which lost 8 bases and 6 bases, there was a span of 14 bases. Here the CDR3 reads CASLSGGGEQYF. The CDR3 DNA sequence: TGTGCCAGCTTGTCGGGGGGCGGCGAGCAGTACTTC. The variable domain in full, with the rest retrieved from reference TRBV2 and TRBJ2-7, is EPEVTQTPSHQVTQMGQEVILRCVPISNHLYFYWYRQILGQKVEFLVSFYNNEISEKSEIFDDQFSVERPDGSNFTLKIRSTKLEDSAMYFCASLSGGGEQYFGPGTRLTVT.

This clone has ten or more counts. The rearrangement joins TRBV5-6 to TRBJ1-2; no definite D call. Deletions cut 5 bases from V and 2 bases from J, with 7 bases between. This CDR3 spans 12 amino acids. Germline CDR1 is SGHDT and CDR2 is YYEEEE. As DNA, the CDR3 is TGTGCCAGCAGTTCCGGGAACTATGGCTACACCTTC. This translates into CASSSGNYGYTF.

This clone turned up a few times. Other DNA variants within this sample encode the same CDR3. CDR3 sequence (DNA): TGTGCCAGCAGCCCGGGATCATATGGCTACACCTTC. It yields the protein CASSPGSYGYTF. The V and J genes are TRBV5-6 and TRBJ1-2; D gene ambiguous. V shed 4 bases and J shed 5 bases, with 9 bases lying between them. CDR1 SGHDT and CDR2 YYEEEE come from the germline V gene. This CDR3 comprises 12 residues.

The CDR3 sequence is CASSFRAQRDTQYF. The CDR3 DNA is TGTGCCAGCAGCTTCCGGGCCCAACGCGATACGCAGTATTTT. This chain joins TRBV7-2 and TRBJ2-3, with unresolved D. The CDR3 has 14 amino acids. Germline V gene lookup returns CDR1 SGHTA and CDR2 FQGNSA. Trimming left V 3 bases short and J 6 bases short, with 13 bases between.

This clone was found a few times. The chain combines TRBV4-3 with TRBJ2-7; D is unclear. CDR3 size: 13 residues. The germline gives CDR1 LGHNA, CDR2 YSLEER. Trimming shortened V by 0 bases and J by 9 bases, and 12 bases separated the two germline ends. The CDR3 DNA sequence: TGCGCCAGCAGCCAAGATTTTTCCGGCGGGCAGTACTTC. It translates to CASSQDFSGGQYF.

This clone came up a few times. The chain has TRBV5-4 and TRBJ2-1, with 10 bases matching TRBD2. This CDR3 is 16 amino acids long. Germline lookup yields CDR1 SGHNT and CDR2 YYREEE (reference sequence). The V gene end was trimmed by 0 bases and the J gene end by 6 bases; junction bases not matched to a gene: 6. Here the CDR3 reads CASSLGRLAGVNEQFF. CDR3 nucleotide sequence: TGTGCCAGCAGCTTGGGTAGGCTAGCGGGAGTCAATGAGCAGTTCTTC.

This clone was seen a few times. The chain is built from TRBV5-4 and TRBJ2-7; the D call may be TRBD1 or TRBD2 (5 bases each). Deletions cut 4 bases from V and 3 bases from J, with 17 bases between. CDR3 size: 15 residues. Looked up from germline, CDR1 is SGHNT and CDR2 is YYREEE (reference sequence). The CDR3 loop is CASSTRDGIDYEQYF. The CDR3 DNA follows: TGTGCCAGCAGCACCCGGGACGGGATAGACTACGAGCAGTACTTC.

This chain links TRBV7-3 with TRBJ2-7; TRBD1 matches 9 bases. J lost 5 bases, V lost 3 bases, and 2 bases had no gene match. CDR1 and CDR2 (germline): SGHTA, FQGTGA. This CDR3 comprises 13 residues. As DNA, the CDR3 is TGTGCCAGCAGCTTCACAGGGGGCGACGAGCAGTACTTC. It codes for CASSFTGGDEQYF.

This chain connects TRBV27 to TRBJ2-7; a possible D gene is TRBD2 (6 bases). Per germline, CDR1 MNHEY and CDR2 SMNVEV (reference sequence). Trimming removed 0 bases at V and 4 bases at J, with 19 bases between. There are 17 residues in the CDR3. CDR3 bases: TGTGCCAGCAGTTTATCGGCAAGGGAGGCGGACGCTTACGAGCAGTACTTC. The encoded protein is CASSLSAREADAYEQYF.

This clone was observed a handful of times. The CDR3 DNA is TGTGCCAGCCACAGGGTTGGGTTGGCTTTCTTT. It is translated as CASHRVGLAFF. V is TRBV28 and J is TRBJ1-1; a possible D gene is TRBD1 (6 bases). Trimming cost V 8 bases and J 11 bases, with 15 bases left between them. The CDR3 extends over 11 amino acids. CDR1 and CDR2 from the germline V gene are MDHEN and SYDVKM. Combining the CDR3 with reference TRBV28 and TRBJ1-1 gives the whole variable domain DVKVTQSSRYLVKRTGEKVFLECVQDMDHENMFWYRQDPGLGLRLIYFSYDVKMKEKGDIPEGYSVSREKKERFSLILESASTNQTSMYLCASHRVGLAFFGQGTRLTVV.

V usage is TRBV28 and J usage is TRBJ2-4, with 10 positions matching TRBD2. CDR1 is MDHEN, CDR2 SYDVKM, per germline. Germline trimming cut 5 bases from V and 4 bases from J; bases unmatched to any gene: 14. This CDR3 is built from 18 residues. The CDR3 reads CASSPRVAGGHPKNIQYF. The CDR3 nucleotides are TGTGCCAGCAGTCCTCGGGTAGCGGGAGGCCACCCTAAAAACATTCAGTACTTC.

In regard to this clone: The DNA is omitted, as the CDR3 cannot be located on it reliably, and the CDR3 follows TCRdb's listing. This rearrangement joins TRBV11-2 to TRBJ2-2. The germline V gene encodes CDR1 SGHAT and CDR2 FQNNGV. The CDR3 comprises 14 residues, both ends counted. This CDR3 is CASRRTGPPGSCFF.

This clone appeared a few times. The chain recombines TRBV5-1 with TRBJ1-2, with 8 bases fitting TRBD1. CDR3 length: 15 amino acids. V gave up 4 bases and J gave up 7 bases; unmatched junction bases: 12. Germline V gene sequence: CDR1 SGHRS, CDR2 YFSETQ. The CDR3 protein is CASSHPDRVKGGYTF. In DNA form, the CDR3 reads TGCGCCAGCAGCCACCCGGACAGGGTGAAAGGTGGCTACACCTTC.

Ten or more counts support this clone. The V gene is TRBV19, the J gene TRBJ2-4; 7 bases match TRBD1. The germline V gene encodes CDR1 LNHDA and CDR2 SQIVND (reference sequence). This CDR3 spans 15 amino acids. J gave up 2 bases and V 5 bases, and 6 bases lay outside the gene matches. The CDR3 bases are TGTGCCAGTAGTTCCATGGGACAGCCCAAAAACATTCAGTACTTC. Amino acid sequence: CASSSMGQPKNIQYF.

The chain has TRBV5-6 and TRBJ2-5, with TRBD1 matching over 7 bases. This CDR3 region has 13 residues. The V gene's germline CDR1 is SGHDT and CDR2 YYEEEE. Trimming at V came to 3 bases and at J to 4 bases, leaving 3 bases not matched to a gene. The CDR3 DNA is TGTGCCAGCAGCTACCGGGACAGAGAGACCCAGTACTTC. It specifies CASSYRDRETQYF.

This chain uses TRBV4-2 with TRBJ2-7, with D tentatively TRBD2 (6 bases). Between the trimmed V and J ends, which lost 1 base and 3 bases, there was a span of 19 bases. There are 17 residues in the CDR3. The germline CDR1 and CDR2 sequences are LGHNA and YNFKEQ. CDR3 loop: CASSQGFRDSSFYEQYF. The CDR3 region has the DNA TGTGCCAGCAGCCAAGGTTTCCGGGACTCCTCCTTCTACGAGCAGTACTTC.

To note about this clone: Distinct nucleotide sequences in the sample also encode this CDR3. V is TRBV6-5 and J is TRBJ2-3; D is unresolved. Trimming took 0 bases from V and 3 from J, leaving 4 bases between them. This CDR3 region has 13 residues. Germline V lookup: CDR1 MNHEY, CDR2 SVGAGI. CDR3 region: CASSYSGTDTQYF. In nucleotides, the CDR3 is TGTGCCAGCAGTTACTCCGGGACAGATACGCAGTATTTT.

At least ten counts were recorded for this clone. The chain couples TRBV5-5 to TRBJ1-1; D perhaps matches TRBD1 (5 bases). Trimming shortened V by 0 bases and J by 3 bases, and 9 bases separated the two germline ends. The CDR3 is 14 residues long. Germline V gene sequence: CDR1 SGHKS, CDR2 YYEKEE (reference sequence). CDR3 region: CASSLVVGDTEAFF. In nucleotides, the CDR3 is TGTGCCAGCAGCTTGGTCGTGGGGGACACTGAAGCTTTCTTT.

V and J are TRBV5-1 and TRBJ2-2, with D possibly TRBD1 on 5 matching bases. The V and J ends lost 7 bases and 5 bases respectively, with 15 bases between them. Per the germline V gene, CDR1 is SGHRS and CDR2 is YFSETQ. CDR3 size: 14 residues. CDR3 bases: TGCGCCAGCTCCAGGGATATTTTGACCGGGGAGCTGTTTTTT. As protein: CASSRDILTGELFF.

This clone was seen only a few times. This sequence joins TRBV25-1 and TRBJ1-1; D gene ambiguous. Trimming left V 6 bases short and J 1 base short, with 15 bases between. The CDR3 covers 15 residues. Germline lookup yields CDR1 MGHDK and CDR2 SYGVNS. CDR3 DNA: TGTGCCAGCAGCGGCACGGCAAGCCAGAACACTGAAGCTTTCTTT. It is translated as CASSGTASQNTEAFF. The complete variable domain, with remaining parts taken from reference TRBV25-1 and TRBJ1-1, reads EADIYQTPRYLVIGTGKKITLECSQTMGHDKMYWYQQDPGMELHLIHYSYGVNSTEKGDLSSESTVSRIRTEHFPLTLESARPSHTSQYLCASSGTASQNTEAFFGQGTRLTVV.

CDR3 sequence: CASTGVPYGYTF. CDR3 DNA: TGTGCCAGCACAGGGGTCCCCTATGGCTACACCTTC. The rearrangement joins TRBV28 to TRBJ1-2, with a possible D match to TRBD1 (6 bases). The CDR3 is 12 amino acids. Trimming cost V 7 bases and J 4 bases, with 10 bases left between them. CDR1 is MDHEN, CDR2 SYDVKM, per germline.

The chain couples TRBV5-6 to TRBJ1-2; no reliable D call. Germline loops: CDR1 SGHDT, CDR2 YYEEEE. This CDR3 region has 13 residues. Between the trimmed V and J ends, which lost 2 bases and 6 bases, there was a span of 11 bases. The CDR3 loop is CASSLRRRDGYTF. Written as DNA, the CDR3 is TGTGCCAGCAGCTTAAGGAGGCGCGATGGCTACACCTTC.

This clone was seen a handful of times. J is TRBJ2-3 and V is TRBV18; 8 bases line up with TRBD2. This CDR3 contains 14 residues. Germline-derived CDR1 and CDR2 are KGHSH and LQKENI. With 1 base clipped from V and 13 bases from J, the junction kept 10 bases outside the gene matches. CDR3 protein: CASSPLKRAGVEYF. CDR3 nucleotides: TGTGCCAGCTCACCACTAAAAAGAGCGGGAGTCGAGTATTTT.

The table lists this clone with many counts. CDR3 residues: CASSPDRGQDTGELFF. The DNA for the CDR3 is TGTGCCAGCAGCCCCGACAGGGGGCAGGACACCGGGGAGCTGTTTTTT. This chain connects TRBV5-6 to TRBJ2-2; 10 nucleotides agree with TRBD1. V dropped 4 bases and J dropped 3; count of bases not matched to a gene: 6. Germline V gene data show CDR1 as SGHDT and CDR2 as YYEEEE. The CDR3 is made up of 16 amino acids. Complete variable domain (other parts from reference TRBV5-6 and TRBJ2-2): DAGVTQSPTHLIKTRGQQVTLRCSPKSGHDTVSWYQQALGQGPQFIFQYYEEEERQRGNFPDRFSGHQFPNYSSELNVNALLLGDSALYLCASSPDRGQDTGELFFGEGSRLTVL.